The next 18 T cell receptor beta chains were all read from a single sample in a study of blood T cell repertoires in COVID-19. Using immunoSEQ multiplex PCR, the repertoire was profiled, and TCRdb retains in-frame clones only, with some absent. The top ten hold about 5% of the sample, which has 150,000 to 200,000 clones, roughly 80% seen once. The sequenced material came from peripheral blood. These receptors came from a woman younger than 45 with acute or convalescent COVID-19.

This chain connects TRBV25-1 to TRBJ1-2, with D hard to call. CDR1 and CDR2 from the germline V gene are MGHDK and SYGVNS. The length of the CDR3 is 14 residues. Trimming pared 9 bases from V and 3 bases from J, leaving 17 bases between. CDR3: CASQGPGDHYGYTF. The CDR3, as DNA: TGTGCCAGTCAAGGTCCGGGAGACCACTATGGCTACACCTTC.

The count of this clone is one. DNA for the CDR3: TGCGCCAGCAGTGAGGGGACTAGCGGGGGGAAGTTCTTC. Its protein product is CASSEGTSGGKFF. The chain uses TRBV10-1 and TRBJ2-1, with 15 bases aligning to TRBD2. The V and J ends lost 2 bases and 14 bases, in that order; junction bases with no gene match: 1. Germline CDR1 and CDR2: WNHNN and SYGVQD (reference sequence). The CDR3 length is 13 residues.

This sequence joins TRBV24-1 and TRBJ1-1; D gene uncertain. Germline lookup yields CDR1 KGHDR and CDR2 SFDVKD. The CDR3 has 13 amino acids. The V and J ends lost 3 bases and 1 base respectively, with 5 bases between them. CDR3 bases: TGTGCCACCAGTGATGAGCGGAACACTGAAGCTTTCTTT. Its translation is CATSDERNTEAFF.

The rearrangement joins TRBV5-1 to TRBJ1-1; 9 positions match TRBD1. Per the germline V gene, CDR1 is SGHRS and CDR2 is YFSETQ. The CDR3 totals 15 residues. V gave up 3 bases and J gave up 4 bases; unmatched junction bases: 7. The CDR3 coding sequence is TGCGCCAGCAGCTACACAGGGGGCAGGAGCACTGAAGCTTTCTTT. Its protein is CASSYTGGRSTEAFF.

The chain uses TRBV4-1 and TRBJ2-4; 7 nucleotides match TRBD1. Per the germline V gene, CDR1 is MGHRA and CDR2 is YSYEKL. There are 13 residues in the CDR3. J gave up 13 bases and V 3 bases, and 9 bases lay outside the gene matches. In DNA form, the CDR3 reads TGCGCCAGCAGCCAGACGACAGGGTCTGGCCAGTACTTC. Its translation is CASSQTTGSGQYF.

This clone was picked up a small number of times. V and J are TRBV27 and TRBJ1-3, with 9 bases lining up with TRBD1. V lost 5 bases to trimming and J lost 8 bases; unmatched junction nucleotides: 7. Germline V gene sequence: CDR1 MNHEY, CDR2 SMNVEV (reference sequence). CDR3 length: 14 amino acids. The CDR3 coding sequence is TGTGCCAGCAGTACCGGGACAGGGTATGACACCATATATTTT. Amino acid sequence: CASSTGTGYDTIYF.

A single count supports this clone. The chain combines TRBV7-6 with TRBJ1-4; 9 positions agree with TRBD1. V lost 5 bases and J lost 7; bases outside the gene matches: 8. Germline-derived CDR1 and CDR2 are SGHVS and FNYEAQ. The CDR3 loop spans 15 amino acids. Written as DNA, the CDR3 is TGTGCCAGCAGCCAGCTGACAGGGGGGAGTGAAAAACTGTTTTTT. This codes for CASSQLTGGSEKLFF. Complete variable domain (other parts from reference TRBV7-6 and TRBJ1-4): GAGVSQSPRYKVTKRGQDVALRCDPISGHVSLYWYRQALGQGPEFLTYFNYEAQQDKSGLPNDRFSAERPEGSISTLTIQRTEQRDSAMYRCASSQLTGGSEKLFFGSGTQLSVL.

This rearrangement joins TRBV2 to TRBJ1-4, with D possibly matching TRBD1 (6 bases). The CDR3 has 14 amino acids. CDR1 SNHLY and CDR2 FYNNEI come from the germline V gene. Trimming stripped 4 bases from V and 5 bases from J, with 11 bases between. CDR3 sequence: CASSAGTSNEKLFF. The CDR3 region has the DNA TGTGCCAGCAGTGCGGGGACAAGCAATGAAAAACTGTTTTTT.

The count of this clone is one. The J gene is TRBJ1-3, the V gene TRBV9; weak D call: TRBD1 (5 bases). Trimming stripped 4 bases from V and 0 bases from J, with 11 bases between. The V gene's germline CDR1 is SGDLS and CDR2 YYNGEE. The CDR3 has 15 residues. CDR3 DNA: TGTGCCAGCAGCCTGGTGGGGGGCTCTGGAAACACCATATATTTT. Translated: CASSLVGGSGNTIYF.

The genes are TRBV28 and TRBJ1-5, with TRBD1 as a possible D gene (6 bases). CDR3 size: 17 residues. V was clipped by 6 bases and J by 4 bases, with 22 bases between them. Germline V gene sequence: CDR1 MDHEN, CDR2 SYDVKM. The CDR3 is CASRKGRNRGGNQPQHF. For the CDR3, the DNA is TGTGCCAGCAGGAAGGGACGGAACCGAGGGGGAAATCAGCCCCAGCATTTT.

The rearrangement joins TRBV6-5 to TRBJ1-4; no definite D call. The V gene's germline CDR1 is MNHEY and CDR2 SVGAGI. The V and J ends lost 0 bases and 7 bases respectively, with 15 bases between them. This CDR3 region has 16 residues. DNA for the CDR3: TGTGCCAGCAGTTACTCTTCTCGGGGAGAAAGTGAAAAACTGTTTTTT. This codes for CASSYSSRGESEKLFF.

The rearrangement joins TRBV4-1 to TRBJ2-5, with D possibly matching TRBD2 (6 bases). V lost 0 bases and J lost 4, with 9 bases in between. This CDR3 comprises 14 residues. Germline V gene lookup returns CDR1 MGHRA and CDR2 YSYEKL. The CDR3 DNA is TGCGCCAGCAGCCAAGAAACTAGCCCAGAGACCCAGTACTTC. Translating it yields CASSQETSPETQYF.

This clone has just a few counts. The genes are TRBV5-1 and TRBJ1-2; 9 bases map to TRBD1. V was clipped by 0 bases and J by 9 bases; unmatched bases: 6. Germline CDR1 SGHRS, CDR2 YFSETQ. CDR3 length: 14 amino acids. CDR3 nucleotide sequence: TGCGCCAGCAGCTTGGCCGGGACAGGGAGGCGCTACACCTTC. Translation: CASSLAGTGRRYTF.

This rearrangement joins TRBV27 to TRBJ1-3, with D possibly TRBD1 on 5 matching bases. V dropped 6 bases and J dropped 8 bases, with 14 bases sitting between them. This CDR3 is built from 13 residues. The V gene's germline CDR1 is MNHEY and CDR2 SMNVEV (reference sequence). The chain's CDR3 is CASRQWGDHTIYF. The CDR3, as DNA: TGTGCCAGCAGACAATGGGGGGACCACACCATATATTTT.

V usage is TRBV4-1 and J usage is TRBJ2-1, with D possibly matching TRBD1 (6 bases). Germline V gene sequence: CDR1 MGHRA, CDR2 YSYEKL. The CDR3 spans 14 residues. V was clipped by 5 bases and J by 2 bases, with 10 bases between them. The CDR3 DNA sequence: TGCGCCAGCAGCGGGGCAGGGGCCTACAATGAGCAGTTCTTC. This codes for CASSGAGAYNEQFF.

V and J are TRBV9 and TRBJ2-3; the match to TRBD2 covers 9 bases. V lost 0 bases, J lost 6 bases, and 5 bases stayed unmatched. The CDR3 is 15 residues long. From germline, CDR1 is SGDLS and CDR2 YYNGEE. CDR3 protein: CASSVVSGSKDTQYF. For the CDR3, the DNA is TGTGCCAGCAGCGTAGTTAGCGGGAGTAAGGATACGCAGTATTTT.

This clone has only a few counts. V and J are TRBV5-1 and TRBJ2-5; TRBD2 might be the D (5 bases). CDR3 length equals 14 residues. Germline V gene lookup returns CDR1 SGHRS and CDR2 YFSETQ. V shed 0 bases and J shed 5 bases, with 11 bases lying between them. In nucleotides, the CDR3 is TGCGCCAGCAGCTTGGGTAAAGGCGGGGAGACCCAGTACTTC. It codes for CASSLGKGGETQYF.

The CDR3 DNA reads TGCGCCAGCAGCTTCGGACAAACCTACGGCTACACCTTC. It translates to CASSFGQTYGYTF. The gene calls are TRBV5-1 and TRBJ1-2; weak D call: TRBD1 (5 bases). The CDR3 has 13 amino acids. Trimming removed 2 bases at V and 8 bases at J, with 13 bases between. Per the germline V gene, CDR1 is SGHRS and CDR2 is YFSETQ. The variable domain in full, completed from reference TRBV5-1 and TRBJ1-2, reads KAGVTQTPRYLIKTRGQQVTLSCSPISGHRSVSWYQQTPGQGLQFLFEYFSETQRNKGNFPGRFSGRQFSNSRSEMNVSTLELGDSALYLCASSFGQTYGYTFGSGTRLTVV.